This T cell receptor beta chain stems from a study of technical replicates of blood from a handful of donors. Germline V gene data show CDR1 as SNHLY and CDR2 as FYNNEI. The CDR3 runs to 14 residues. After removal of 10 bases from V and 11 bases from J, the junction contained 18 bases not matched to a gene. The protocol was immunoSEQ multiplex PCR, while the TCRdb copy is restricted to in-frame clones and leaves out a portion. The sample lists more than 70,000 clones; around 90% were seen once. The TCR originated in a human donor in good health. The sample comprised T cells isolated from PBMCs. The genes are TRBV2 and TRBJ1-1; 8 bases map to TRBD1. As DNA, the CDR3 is TGTGCCACCTCCACCGGGACAGGAGGGTTTAGGGCTTTCTTT. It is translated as CATSTGTGGFRAFF.